This T cell receptor beta chain was obtained from a study of cytomegalovirus exposure and HLA in healthy donors. Findings and limits, study-wide: CMV antigen specificity was confirmed in vitro for a few CMV-associated chains. It was found in a later analysis that first-cohort TCR clusters tended to co-occur in the 130 or so validation repertoires.

A 120-subject validation cohort, separate from the approximately 720-subject first cohort, supplied the donors. As regards this clone: Its antigen is not known.

Using immunoSEQ multiplex PCR, the repertoire was profiled, and TCRdb retains in-frame clones only, with some absent. The sample consists of roughly 300,000 clones, about nine tenths of them appearing once. The sequenced material came from PBMCs. This clonotype originated in a young woman in good health and CMV-seronegative.

The CDR3 region is CASSMREKLFF. DNA of the CDR3: TGTGCCAGTAGTATGCGTGAAAAACTGTTTTTT. The gene calls are TRBV19 and TRBJ1-4; D gene uncertain. The V end was cut by 3 bases, the J end by 7 bases, with 3 bases between. Germline CDR1 LNHDA, CDR2 SQIVND (reference sequence). This CDR3 spans 11 amino acids.